Detailed here is one T cell receptor beta chain. Original processing notes: Reference gene primer amplification yielded estimated nucleated cell counts. TCRdb keeps only in-frame clones here, not all; method: immunoSEQ multiplex PCR. V, J and clone size derive from that table, while D and trimming were established from the DNA sequence. Of about 26,000 clones listed, more than 65% are singletons. The source of the sample is a study of blood T cell repertoires in COVID-19. Overall study context: Some COVID-19 samples were acute and others convalescent; all came from the United States, Italy and Spain. Nucleic acid was either cDNA or gDNA, and it came from T cells, B-cell-depleted T cells, or PBMCs.

The sample taken for sequencing was peripheral blood. The sequence was collected from a man in his fifties with active or convalescent COVID-19.

The CDR3 nucleotides read TGTGCCAGCAGCTTAGAGACAGGGAGCTCCTACGAGCAGTACTTC. This translates into CASSLETGSSYEQYF. This chain uses TRBV11-3 with TRBJ2-7, with 7 nucleotides matching TRBD1. V was clipped by 0 bases and J by 0 bases; unmatched bases: 2. Germline V gene sequence: CDR1 SGHNT, CDR2 YENEEA. The CDR3 is made up of 15 amino acids. The full variable domain, with the rest looked up from reference TRBV11-3 and TRBJ2-7, is EAGVVQSPRYKIIEKKQPVAFWCNPISGHNTLYWYLQNLGQGPELLIRYENEEAVDDSQLPKDRFSAERLKGVDSTLKIQPAELGDSAVYLCASSLETGSSYEQYFGPGTRLTVT.